This T cell receptor beta chain was sequenced in a study of cytomegalovirus exposure and HLA in healthy donors. Repertoires were generated with immunoSEQ multiplex PCR, while TCRdb's copy carries only in-frame clones and drops some. Of approximately 65,000 clones in the sample, about 89% were seen once. V was cut by 5 bases and J by 5 bases, with 10 bases left in between. The CDR3 spans 12 residues. The germline V gene has CDR1 SGHRS and CDR2 YFSETQ. This sequence joins TRBV5-1 and TRBJ2-5; possible D gene TRBD1, 5 bases. This sequence originates from a man between 18 and 29 years old in good health and CMV-seronegative. The specimen was PBMCs. The CDR3 spells CASRGYRETQYF. The CDR3 DNA sequence: TGCGCCAGCAGGGGATACAGGGAGACCCAGTACTTC.